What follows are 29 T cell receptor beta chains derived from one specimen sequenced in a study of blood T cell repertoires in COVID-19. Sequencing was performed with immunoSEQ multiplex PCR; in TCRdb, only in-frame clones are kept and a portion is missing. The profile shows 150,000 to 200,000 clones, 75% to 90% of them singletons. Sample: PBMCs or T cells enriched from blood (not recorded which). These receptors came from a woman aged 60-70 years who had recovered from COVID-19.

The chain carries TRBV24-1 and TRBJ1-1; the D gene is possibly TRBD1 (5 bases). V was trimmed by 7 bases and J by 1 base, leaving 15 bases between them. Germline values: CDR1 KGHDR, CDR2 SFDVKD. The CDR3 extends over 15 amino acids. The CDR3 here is CATRISTARNTEAFF. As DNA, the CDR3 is TGTGCCACCAGGATATCGACAGCCCGGAACACTGAAGCTTTCTTT.

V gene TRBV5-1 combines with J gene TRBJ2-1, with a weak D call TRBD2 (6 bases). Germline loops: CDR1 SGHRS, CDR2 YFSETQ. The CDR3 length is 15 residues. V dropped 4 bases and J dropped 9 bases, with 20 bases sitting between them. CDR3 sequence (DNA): TGCGCCAGCAGCGGGGGACTGCCCAGGGATGGTGAGCAGTTCTTC. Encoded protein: CASSGGLPRDGEQFF.

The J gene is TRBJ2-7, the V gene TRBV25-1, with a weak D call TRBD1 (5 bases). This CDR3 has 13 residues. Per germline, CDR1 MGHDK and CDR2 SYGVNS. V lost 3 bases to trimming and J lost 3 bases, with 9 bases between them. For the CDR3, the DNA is TGTGCCAGCAGTGAGGTAGGGGACTACGAGCAGTACTTC. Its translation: CASSEVGDYEQYF.

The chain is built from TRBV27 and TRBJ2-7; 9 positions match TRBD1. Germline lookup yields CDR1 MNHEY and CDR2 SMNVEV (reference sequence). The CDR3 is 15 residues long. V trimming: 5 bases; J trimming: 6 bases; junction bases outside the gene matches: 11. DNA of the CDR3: TGTGCCAGCAGTCCCTTGGACAGGGGATTCTCCGAGCAGTACTTC. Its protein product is CASSPLDRGFSEQYF.

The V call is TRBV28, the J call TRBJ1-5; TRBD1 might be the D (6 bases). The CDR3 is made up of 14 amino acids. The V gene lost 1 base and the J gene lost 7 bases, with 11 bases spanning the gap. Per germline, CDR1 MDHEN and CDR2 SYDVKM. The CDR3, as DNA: TGTGCCAGCAGTTTATTCAGGGGAGAGCAGCCCCAGCATTTT. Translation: CASSLFRGEQPQHF. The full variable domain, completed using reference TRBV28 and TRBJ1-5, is DVKVTQSSRYLVKRTGEKVFLECVQDMDHENMFWYRQDPGLGLRLIYFSYDVKMKEKGDIPEGYSVSREKKERFSLILESASTNQTSMYLCASSLFRGEQPQHFGDGTRLSIL.

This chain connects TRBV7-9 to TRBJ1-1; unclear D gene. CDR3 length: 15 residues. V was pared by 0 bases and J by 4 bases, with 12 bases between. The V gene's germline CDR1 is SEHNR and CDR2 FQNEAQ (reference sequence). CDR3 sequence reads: CASSLANGFVTEAFF. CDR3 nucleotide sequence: TGTGCCAGCAGCTTAGCGAACGGTTTTGTCACTGAAGCTTTCTTT.

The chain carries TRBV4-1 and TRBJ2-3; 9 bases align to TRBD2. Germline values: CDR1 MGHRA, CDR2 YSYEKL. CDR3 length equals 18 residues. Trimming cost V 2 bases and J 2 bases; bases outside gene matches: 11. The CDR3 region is CASSQPPARGGATDTQYF. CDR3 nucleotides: TGCGCCAGCAGCCAACCTCCCGCGCGGGGGGGGGCCACAGATACGCAGTATTTT.

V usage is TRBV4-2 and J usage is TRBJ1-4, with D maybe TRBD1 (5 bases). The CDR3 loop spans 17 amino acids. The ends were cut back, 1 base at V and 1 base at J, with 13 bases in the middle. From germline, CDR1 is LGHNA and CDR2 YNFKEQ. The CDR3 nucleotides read TGTGCCAGCAGCCAAGTTGGGGGGAGGGTAACTAATGAAAAACTGTTTTTT. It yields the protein CASSQVGGRVTNEKLFF.

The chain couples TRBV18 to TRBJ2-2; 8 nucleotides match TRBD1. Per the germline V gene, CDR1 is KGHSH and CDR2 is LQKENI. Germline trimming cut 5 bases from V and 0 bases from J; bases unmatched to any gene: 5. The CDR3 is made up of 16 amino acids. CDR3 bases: TGTGCCAGCTCATTCGGACAGGGAGCGAACACCGGGGAGCTGTTTTTT. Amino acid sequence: CASSFGQGANTGELFF.

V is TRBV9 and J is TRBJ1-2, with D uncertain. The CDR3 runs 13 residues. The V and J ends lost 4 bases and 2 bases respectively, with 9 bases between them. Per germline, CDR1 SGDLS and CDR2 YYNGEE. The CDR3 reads CASSRDLNYGYTF. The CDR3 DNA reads TGTGCCAGCAGCAGAGACTTGAACTATGGCTACACCTTC.

CDR3 amino acids: CASSLGGLGSGNTIYF. In DNA, the CDR3 is TGCGCCAGCAGCTTGGGGGGACTCGGCTCTGGAAACACCATATATTTT. The chain links TRBV5-1 to TRBJ1-3, with TRBD1 as a possible D gene (5 bases). V was shortened by 0 bases and J by 0 bases, with 10 bases between the two germline ends. The CDR3 runs 16 residues. Germline assignment: CDR1 SGHRS and CDR2 YFSETQ.

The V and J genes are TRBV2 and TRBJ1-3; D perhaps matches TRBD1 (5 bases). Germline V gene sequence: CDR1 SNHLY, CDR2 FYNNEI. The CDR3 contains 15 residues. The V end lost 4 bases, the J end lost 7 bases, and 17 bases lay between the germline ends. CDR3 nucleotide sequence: TGTGCCAGCAGTGTATCTCGGTCCACAGGCAACACCATATATTTT. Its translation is CASSVSRSTGNTIYF.

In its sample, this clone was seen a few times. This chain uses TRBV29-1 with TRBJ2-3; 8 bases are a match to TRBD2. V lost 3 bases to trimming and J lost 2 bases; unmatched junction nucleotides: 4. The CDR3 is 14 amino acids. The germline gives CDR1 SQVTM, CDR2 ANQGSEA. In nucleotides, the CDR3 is TGCAGCGTTGATTACGGGGGGGCCACAGATACGCAGTATTTT. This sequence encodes CSVDYGGATDTQYF.

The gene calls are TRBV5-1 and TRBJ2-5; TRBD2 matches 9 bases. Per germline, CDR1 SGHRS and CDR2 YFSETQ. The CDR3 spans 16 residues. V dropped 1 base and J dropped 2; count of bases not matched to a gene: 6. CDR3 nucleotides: TGCGCCAGCAGCTTGAGATCAGCGGGAGGACAAGAGACCCAGTACTTC. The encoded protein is CASSLRSAGGQETQYF.

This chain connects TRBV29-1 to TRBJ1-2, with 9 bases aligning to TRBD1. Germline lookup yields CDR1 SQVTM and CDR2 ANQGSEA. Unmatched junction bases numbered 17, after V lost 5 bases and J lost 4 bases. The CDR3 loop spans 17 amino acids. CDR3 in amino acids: CSVPDFPGTGLSYGYTF. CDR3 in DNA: TGCAGCGTTCCCGACTTCCCCGGGACAGGGCTAAGCTATGGCTACACCTTC. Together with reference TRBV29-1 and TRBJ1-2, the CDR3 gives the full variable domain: SAVISQKPSRDICQRGTSLTIQCQVDSQVTMMFWYRQQPGQSLTLIATANQGSEATYESGFVIDKFPISRPNLTFSTLTVSNMSPEDSSIYLCSVPDFPGTGLSYGYTFGSGTRLTVV.

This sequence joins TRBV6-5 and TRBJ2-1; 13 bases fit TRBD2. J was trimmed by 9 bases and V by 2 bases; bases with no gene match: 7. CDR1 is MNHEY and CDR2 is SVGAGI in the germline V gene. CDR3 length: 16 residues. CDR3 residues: CASSYPGLAGSFEQFF. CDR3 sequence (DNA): TGTGCCAGCAGTTACCCGGGACTAGCGGGATCGTTTGAGCAGTTCTTC.

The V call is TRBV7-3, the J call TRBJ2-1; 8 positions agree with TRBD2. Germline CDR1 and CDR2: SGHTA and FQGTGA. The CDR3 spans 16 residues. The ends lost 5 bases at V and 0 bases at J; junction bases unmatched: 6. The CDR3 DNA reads TGTGCCAGCAGCGGAAATAGCGGGGCCTCCTACAATGAGCAGTTCTTC. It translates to CASSGNSGASYNEQFF.

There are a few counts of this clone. The CDR3 nucleotides read TGTGCCAGCAGCTTAGTCGAGGGCAGGAACTATGGCTACACCTTC. It translates to CASSLVEGRNYGYTF. The V gene is TRBV7-9, the J gene TRBJ1-2, with D hard to call. The CDR3 is made up of 15 amino acids. Germline CDR1 reads SEHNR; CDR2 reads FQNEAQ (reference sequence). With 1 base removed from V and 2 bases from J, the gap between germline ends came to 11 bases.

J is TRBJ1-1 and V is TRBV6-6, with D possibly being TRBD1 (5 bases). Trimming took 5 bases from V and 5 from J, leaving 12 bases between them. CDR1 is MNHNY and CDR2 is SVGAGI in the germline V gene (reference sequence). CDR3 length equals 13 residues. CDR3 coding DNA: TGTGCCAGCAGTCCAGGGAGGGAGACTGAAGCTTTCTTT. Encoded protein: CASSPGRETEAFF.

The CDR3 DNA reads TGTGCCAGCAGCCCGGGGAGGGCCCTCTCCTACGAGCAGTACTTC. Protein: CASSPGRALSYEQYF. The rearrangement uses TRBV5-8 and TRBJ2-7, with 7 bases aligning to TRBD2. The CDR3 runs 15 residues. Per germline, CDR1 SGHTS and CDR2 YDEGEE. Unmatched junction bases numbered 7, after V lost 4 bases and J lost 0 bases. The full variable domain, in which reference TRBV5-8 and TRBJ2-7 provide the parts outside the CDR3, is EAGVTQSPTHLIKTRGQQATLRCSPISGHTSVYWYQQALGLGLQFLLWYDEGEERNRGNFPPRFSGRQFPNYSSELNVNALELEDSALYLCASSPGRALSYEQYFGPGTRLTVT.

CDR3 DNA: TGTGCCTGGAGCCAGGGGGCAGATACGCAGTATTTT. The encoded protein is CAWSQGADTQYF. V usage is TRBV30 and J usage is TRBJ2-3; TRBD1 agrees at 7 bases. CDR3 length: 12 residues. CDR1 and CDR2 from the germline V gene are GTSNPN and SVGIG (reference sequence). After removal of 3 bases from V and 4 bases from J, the junction contained 1 base not matched to a gene.

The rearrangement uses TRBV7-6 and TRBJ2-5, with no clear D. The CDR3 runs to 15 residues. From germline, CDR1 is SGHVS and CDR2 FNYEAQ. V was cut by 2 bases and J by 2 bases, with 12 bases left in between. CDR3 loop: CASSLRVGSQETQYF. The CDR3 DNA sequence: TGTGCCAGCAGCTTACGGGTCGGCTCACAAGAGACCCAGTACTTC. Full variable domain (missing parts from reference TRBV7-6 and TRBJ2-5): GAGVSQSPRYKVTKRGQDVALRCDPISGHVSLYWYRQALGQGPEFLTYFNYEAQQDKSGLPNDRFSAERPEGSISTLTIQRTEQRDSAMYRCASSLRVGSQETQYFGPGTRLLVL.

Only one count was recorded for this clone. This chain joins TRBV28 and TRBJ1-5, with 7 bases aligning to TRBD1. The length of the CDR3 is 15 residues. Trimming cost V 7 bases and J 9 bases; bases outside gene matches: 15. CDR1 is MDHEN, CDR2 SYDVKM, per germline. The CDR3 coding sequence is TGTGCCAGCACATTATCAGTCCAGGGGGTTACGCCCCAGCATTTT. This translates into CASTLSVQGVTPQHF.

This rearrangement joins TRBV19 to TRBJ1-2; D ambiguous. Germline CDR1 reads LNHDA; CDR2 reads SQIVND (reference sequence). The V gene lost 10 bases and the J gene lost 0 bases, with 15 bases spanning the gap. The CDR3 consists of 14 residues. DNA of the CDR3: TGTGCCACCCGGCGGAGTGCCACTAACTATGGCTACACCTTC. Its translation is CATRRSATNYGYTF.

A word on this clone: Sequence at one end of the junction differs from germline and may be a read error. The CDR3 DNA reads as TGTGCCAGCAGCCAAGATTGGTCTAGCAGAGATACGCAGTATTTT. Translated: CASSQDWSSRDTQYF. The V and J genes are TRBV4-2 and TRBJ2-3; D might be TRBD2 (5 bases). This CDR3 has 15 residues. Germline CDR1 is LGHNA and CDR2 is YNFKEQ.

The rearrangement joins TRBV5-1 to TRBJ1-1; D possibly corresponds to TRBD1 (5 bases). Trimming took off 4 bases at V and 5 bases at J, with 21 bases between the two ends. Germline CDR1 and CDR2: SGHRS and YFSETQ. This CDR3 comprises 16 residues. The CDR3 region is CASSEPPVRGETEAFF. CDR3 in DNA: TGCGCCAGCAGCGAACCCCCGGTTAGGGGTGAGACTGAAGCTTTCTTT.

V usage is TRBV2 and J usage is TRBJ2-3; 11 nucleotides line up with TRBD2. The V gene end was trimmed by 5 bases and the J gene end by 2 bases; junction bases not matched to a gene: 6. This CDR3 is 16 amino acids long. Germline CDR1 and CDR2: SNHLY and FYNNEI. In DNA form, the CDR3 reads TGTGCCAGCAGTCTCACTAGCGGGGGCTCCACAGATACGCAGTATTTT. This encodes CASSLTSGGSTDTQYF. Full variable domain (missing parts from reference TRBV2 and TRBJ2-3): EPEVTQTPSHQVTQMGQEVILRCVPISNHLYFYWYRQILGQKVEFLVSFYNNEISEKSEIFDDQFSVERPDGSNFTLKIRSTKLEDSAMYFCASSLTSGGSTDTQYFGPGTRLTVL.

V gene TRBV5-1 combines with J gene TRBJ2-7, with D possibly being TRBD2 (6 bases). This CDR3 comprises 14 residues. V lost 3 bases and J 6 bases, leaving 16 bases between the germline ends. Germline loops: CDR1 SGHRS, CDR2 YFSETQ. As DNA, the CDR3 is TGCGCCAGCAGCTCCGGGACTGCCCTGGGCGAGCAGTACTTC. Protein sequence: CASSSGTALGEQYF.

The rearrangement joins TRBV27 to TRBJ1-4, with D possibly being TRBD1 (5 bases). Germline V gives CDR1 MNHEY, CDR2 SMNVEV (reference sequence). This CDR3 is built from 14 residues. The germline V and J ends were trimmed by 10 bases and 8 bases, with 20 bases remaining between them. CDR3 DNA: TGTGCCACCTCGTCGGGACTCCCAAGGGAAAAACTGTTTTTT. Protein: CATSSGLPREKLFF.